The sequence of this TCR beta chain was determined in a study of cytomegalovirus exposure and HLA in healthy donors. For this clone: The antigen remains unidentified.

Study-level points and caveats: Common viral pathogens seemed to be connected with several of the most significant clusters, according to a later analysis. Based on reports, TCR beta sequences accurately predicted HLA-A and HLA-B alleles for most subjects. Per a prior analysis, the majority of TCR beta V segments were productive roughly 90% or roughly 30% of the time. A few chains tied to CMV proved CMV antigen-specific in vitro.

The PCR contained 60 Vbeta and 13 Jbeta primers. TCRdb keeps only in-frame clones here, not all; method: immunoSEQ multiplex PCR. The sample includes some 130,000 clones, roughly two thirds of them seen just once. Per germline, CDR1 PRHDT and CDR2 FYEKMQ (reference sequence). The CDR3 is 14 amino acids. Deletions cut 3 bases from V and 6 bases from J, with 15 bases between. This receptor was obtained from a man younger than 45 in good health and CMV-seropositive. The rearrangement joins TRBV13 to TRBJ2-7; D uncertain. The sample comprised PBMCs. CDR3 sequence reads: CASSFPPPASEQYF. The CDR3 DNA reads TGTGCCAGCAGCTTCCCCCCTCCCGCGAGCGAGCAGTACTTC.